This TCR beta chain was retrieved from a study of T cells in pancreatic ductal adenocarcinoma (dated by TCRdb to about 2017). Some background on the complete study: Seeking insight into the adaptive T-cell response that arises naturally, the researchers examined how many CD8+ T cells infiltrated tumors of resected pancreatic ductal adenocarcinoma, where they sat, and what features they had, alongside the same properties of suppressive cells. The investigation overall reported the following: Comparisons of clonality between tumor and blood may be biased toward lower diversity because tumors are enriched in CD45RO+ effector T cells rather than naive T cells. More total productive templates and about 8-fold more unique clonotypes were found in blood samples than in tumor samples. There was no significant difference in T-cell clonality between tumor and blood, where mean clonality was roughly 0.11 for tumors and more than 0.07 for blood. Because inoperable disease is present at presentation in most pancreatic cancer patients, the resected cohort was biased toward the minority with early-stage disease.

Per the germline V gene, MDHEN is the CDR1 and SYDVKM is the CDR2. The junction shows trimming of 1 base on V and 1 base on J, plus 7 bases between the germline ends. From cysteine to phenylalanine, the CDR3 is 15 amino acids long. CDR3 DNA is the only sequence kept; it has 45 bases, read in frame from the first base. On this clone itself: There is no known antigen for this receptor. Base qualities are not provided; no much larger clone lies one nucleotide away.

The immunoSEQ hsTCRB kit was used to amplify TCR beta CDR3 regions from genomic DNA. High-throughput TRB CDR3 sequencing was performed on an Illumina HiSeq system. The published analysis was carried out like this. The immunoSEQ software was used to analyze the sequencing reads, and any nonproductive sequences containing premature stops or frame-shifts were left out. Clonality of the repertoire was calculated as one minus Shannon entropy normalized by log2 of the number of unique productive sequences. Drawn from immuneACCESS, this table holds only the in-frame rearrangements with V and J called that TCRdb kept. Clones are partly lost; checked studies trace under half to an unresolved V gene and leave the rest unexplained. D and trimming come from the DNA, and the V and J calls and clone size come from that table. Counted in this sample were roughly 16,000 clones; roughly 90% of them appeared once. Of the sample, 0.75% to 1% falls within the top ten clones.

The pancreatic ductal adenocarcinoma patients who were selected had gone through surgery without receiving any neoadjuvant therapy. Peripheral blood was collected in heparin tubes, from which PBMCs were isolated by histopaque density gradient and cryopreserved in approximately 9.8% DMSO. Using the DNeasy Blood and Tissue Kit along with Proteinase K and RNase treatment, genomic DNA was extracted from 7 PBMC specimens and 9 or 10 flash-frozen tumor specimens. The TCR originated in a human donor with pancreatic ductal adenocarcinoma. The sequence links TRBV28 to TRBJ1-4, with the D segment identity uncertain. The sequenced sample consisted of PBMCs. CDR3 reads: CASSLYQETNEKLFF. The DNA sequence follows: TGTGCCAGCAGTTTATATCAGGAAACTAATGAAAAACTGTTTTTT.